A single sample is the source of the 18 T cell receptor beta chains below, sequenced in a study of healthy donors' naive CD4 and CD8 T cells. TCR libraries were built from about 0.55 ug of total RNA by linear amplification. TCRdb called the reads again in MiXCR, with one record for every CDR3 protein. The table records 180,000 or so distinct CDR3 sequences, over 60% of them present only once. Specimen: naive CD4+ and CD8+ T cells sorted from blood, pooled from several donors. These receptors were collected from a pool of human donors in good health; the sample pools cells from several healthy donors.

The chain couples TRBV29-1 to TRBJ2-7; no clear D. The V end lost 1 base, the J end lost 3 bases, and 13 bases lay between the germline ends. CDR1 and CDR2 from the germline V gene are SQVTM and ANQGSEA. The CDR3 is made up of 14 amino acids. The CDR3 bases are TGCAGCGTTGAAGTTGGCAACTCCCGCTACGAGCAGTACTTC. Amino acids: CSVEVGNSRYEQYF.

CDR3 amino acids: CASSPRERTEAFF. In DNA, the CDR3 is TGTGCCAGCTCACCAAGGGAGAGGACTGAAGCTTTCTTT. The rearrangement links TRBV18 to TRBJ1-1, with unresolved D. Trimming shortened V by 2 bases and J by 5 bases, and 9 bases separated the two germline ends. The germline gives CDR1 KGHSH, CDR2 LQKENI. The CDR3 runs to 13 residues.

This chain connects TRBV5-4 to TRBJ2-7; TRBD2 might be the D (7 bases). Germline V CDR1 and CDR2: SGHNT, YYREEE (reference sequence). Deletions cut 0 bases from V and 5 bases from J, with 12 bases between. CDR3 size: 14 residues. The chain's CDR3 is CASSLGGGLNEQYF. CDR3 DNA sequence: TGTGCCAGCAGCTTGGGCGGGGGCTTAAACGAGCAGTACTTC.

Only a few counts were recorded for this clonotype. The CDR3, as DNA: TGCAGCGTTGGGCACAGGGGAGCAGAGACCCAGTACTTC. Translation: CSVGHRGAETQYF. The chain links TRBV29-1 to TRBJ2-5, with 7 bases aligning to TRBD1. From germline, CDR1 is SQVTM and CDR2 ANQGSEA. The trim removed 4 bases at V and 4 bases at J, leaving 6 bases unmatched. The CDR3 extends over 13 amino acids.

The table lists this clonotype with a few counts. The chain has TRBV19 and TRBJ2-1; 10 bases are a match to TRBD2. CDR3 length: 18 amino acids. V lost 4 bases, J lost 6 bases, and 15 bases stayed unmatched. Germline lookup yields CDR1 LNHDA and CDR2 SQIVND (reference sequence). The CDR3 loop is CASSRSQTSGKNSNEQFF. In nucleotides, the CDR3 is TGTGCCAGTAGTAGAAGCCAAACTAGCGGGAAGAATTCCAATGAGCAGTTCTTC.

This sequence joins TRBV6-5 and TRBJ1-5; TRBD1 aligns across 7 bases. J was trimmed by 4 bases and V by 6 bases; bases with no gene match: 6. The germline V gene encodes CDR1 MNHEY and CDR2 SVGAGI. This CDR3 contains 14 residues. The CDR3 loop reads CASSRDSLNQPQHF. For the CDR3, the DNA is TGTGCCAGCAGCCGGGACAGTCTGAATCAGCCCCAGCATTTT.

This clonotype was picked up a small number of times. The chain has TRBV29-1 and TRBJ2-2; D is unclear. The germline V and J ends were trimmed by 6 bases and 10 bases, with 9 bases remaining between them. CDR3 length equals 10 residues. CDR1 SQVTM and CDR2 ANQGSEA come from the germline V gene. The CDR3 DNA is TGCAGCGTGTATGTCGAGGAGCTGTTTTTT. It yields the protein CSVYVEELFF.

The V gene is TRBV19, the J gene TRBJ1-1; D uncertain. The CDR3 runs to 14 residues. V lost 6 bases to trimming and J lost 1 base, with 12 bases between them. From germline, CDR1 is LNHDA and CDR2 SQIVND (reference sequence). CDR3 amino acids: CASSKQTSNTEAFF. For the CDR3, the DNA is TGTGCCAGTAGCAAACAGACCTCGAACACTGAAGCTTTCTTT.

Here the CDR3 DNA reads TGTGCCAGCAGCTTAGTACTAGCGGCTAGCTCCTACAATGAGCAGTTCTTC. It encodes CASSLVLAASSYNEQFF. The chain uses TRBV7-8 and TRBJ2-1; TRBD2 aligns across 8 bases. With 1 base clipped from V and 0 bases from J, the junction kept 5 bases outside the gene matches. CDR3 length equals 17 residues. CDR1 and CDR2 from the germline V gene are SGHVS and FQNEAQ.

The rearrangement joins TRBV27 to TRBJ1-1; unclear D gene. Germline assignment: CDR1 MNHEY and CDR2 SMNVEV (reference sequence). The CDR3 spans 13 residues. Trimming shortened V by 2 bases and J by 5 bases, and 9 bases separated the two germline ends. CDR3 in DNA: TGTGCCAGCAGTTTAATTCAAGGGACTGAAGCTTTCTTT. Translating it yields CASSLIQGTEAFF.

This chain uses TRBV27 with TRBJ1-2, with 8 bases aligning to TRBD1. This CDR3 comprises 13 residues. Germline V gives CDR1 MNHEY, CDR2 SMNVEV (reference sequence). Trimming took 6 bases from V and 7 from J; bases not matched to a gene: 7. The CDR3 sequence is CASSFQGARGYTF. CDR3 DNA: TGTGCCAGCAGCTTCCAGGGGGCGCGTGGCTACACCTTC.

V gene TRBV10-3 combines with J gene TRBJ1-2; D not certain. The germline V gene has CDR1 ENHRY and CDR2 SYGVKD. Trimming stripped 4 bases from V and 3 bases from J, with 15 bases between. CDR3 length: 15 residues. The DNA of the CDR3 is TGTGCCATCAGTGGACGGCACTCAACCGACTATGGCTACACCTTC. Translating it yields CAISGRHSTDYGYTF.

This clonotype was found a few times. The CDR3 loop reads CASSRSSGELFF. CDR3 in DNA: TGTGCCAGTAGTCGTAGCTCCGGGGAGCTGTTTTTT. This chain joins TRBV19 and TRBJ2-2; D is uncertain. CDR3 size: 12 residues. The V gene's germline CDR1 is LNHDA and CDR2 SQIVND (reference sequence). Trimming removed 5 bases at V and 6 bases at J, with 7 bases between. Full variable domain (outside the CDR3, taken from reference TRBV19 and TRBJ2-2): DGGITQSPKYLFRKEGQNVTLSCEQNLNHDAMYWYRQDPGQGLRLIYYSQIVNDFQKGDIAEGYSVSREKKESFPLTVTSAQKNPTAFYLCASSRSSGELFFGEGSRLTVL.

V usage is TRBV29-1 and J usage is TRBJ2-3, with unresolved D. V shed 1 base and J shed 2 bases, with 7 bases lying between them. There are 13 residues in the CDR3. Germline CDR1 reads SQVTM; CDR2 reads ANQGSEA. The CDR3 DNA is TGCAGCGTTGAAGTCGGGTACACAGATACGCAGTATTTT. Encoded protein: CSVEVGYTDTQYF.

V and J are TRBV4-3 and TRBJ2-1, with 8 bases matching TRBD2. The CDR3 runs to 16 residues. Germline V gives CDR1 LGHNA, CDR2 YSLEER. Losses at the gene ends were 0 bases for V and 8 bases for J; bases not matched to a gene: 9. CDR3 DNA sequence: TGCGCCAGCAGCCAAGATCCGTTCGGGAGGGCCTATGAGCAGTTCTTC. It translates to CASSQDPFGRAYEQFF.

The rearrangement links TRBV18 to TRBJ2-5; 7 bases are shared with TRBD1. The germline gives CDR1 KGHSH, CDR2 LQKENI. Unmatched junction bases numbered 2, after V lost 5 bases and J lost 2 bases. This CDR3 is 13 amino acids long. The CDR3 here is CASSKGQQETQYF. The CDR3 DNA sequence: TGTGCCAGCTCAAAGGGACAGCAAGAGACCCAGTACTTC.

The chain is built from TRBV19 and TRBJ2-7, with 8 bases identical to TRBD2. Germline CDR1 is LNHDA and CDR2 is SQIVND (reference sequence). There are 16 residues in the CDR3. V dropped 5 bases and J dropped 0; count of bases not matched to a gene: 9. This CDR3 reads CASSFPGLVNSYEQYV. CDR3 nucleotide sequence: TGTGCCAGTAGTTTTCCGGGACTAGTAAACTCCTACGAGCAGTACGTC.

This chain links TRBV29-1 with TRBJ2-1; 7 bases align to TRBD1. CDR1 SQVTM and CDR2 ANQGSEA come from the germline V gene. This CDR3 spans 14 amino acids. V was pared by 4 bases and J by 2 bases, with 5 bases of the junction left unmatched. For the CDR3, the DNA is TGCAGCGTTGCCCTGACAGGGACCTACAATGAGCAGTTCTTC. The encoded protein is CSVALTGTYNEQFF.